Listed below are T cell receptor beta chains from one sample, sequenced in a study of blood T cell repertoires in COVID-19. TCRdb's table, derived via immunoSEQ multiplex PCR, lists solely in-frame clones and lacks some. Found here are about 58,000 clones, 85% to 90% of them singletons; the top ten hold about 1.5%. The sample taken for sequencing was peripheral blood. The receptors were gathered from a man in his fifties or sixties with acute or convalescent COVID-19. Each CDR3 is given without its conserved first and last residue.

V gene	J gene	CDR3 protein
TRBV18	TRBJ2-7	ASSVKGDSENY
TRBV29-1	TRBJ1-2	SVYTGNYGYT
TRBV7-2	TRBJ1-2	ASSLSLGGQQTNYGYT
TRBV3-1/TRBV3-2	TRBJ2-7	ASSQGRNSYEQY
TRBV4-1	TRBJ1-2	ASSQELATRVGYT
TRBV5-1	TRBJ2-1	ASSSISEREQF
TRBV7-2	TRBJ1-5	ASSLGQGQQPQH
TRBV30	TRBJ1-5	AWGRSNQPQH
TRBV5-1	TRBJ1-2	ASSFQGADGYT
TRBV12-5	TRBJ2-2	ASGSERLGGELF
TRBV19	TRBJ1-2	ASSIPTGSNYGYT
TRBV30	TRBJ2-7	AWSLTGQVYEQY
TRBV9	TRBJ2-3	ASSTTPGGDTQY
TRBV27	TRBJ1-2	AVWTGGVSGYT
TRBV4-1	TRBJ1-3	ASSAQVAGNTIY
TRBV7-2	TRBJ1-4	ASSYDRGQNEKLF
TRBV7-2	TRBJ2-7	ASSQTSGRHEQY
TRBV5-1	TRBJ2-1	ASSLAGSLIYNEQF
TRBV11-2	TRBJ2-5	ASSLVTGGQETQY
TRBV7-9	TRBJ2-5	ASSFSGGETQY
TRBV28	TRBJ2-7	ASSPWGTVYEQY
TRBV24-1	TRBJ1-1	ATKDPRPDTEAF
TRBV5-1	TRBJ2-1	ASSLRNSGISYNEQF
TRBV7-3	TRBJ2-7	ASSKGLAGDYEQY